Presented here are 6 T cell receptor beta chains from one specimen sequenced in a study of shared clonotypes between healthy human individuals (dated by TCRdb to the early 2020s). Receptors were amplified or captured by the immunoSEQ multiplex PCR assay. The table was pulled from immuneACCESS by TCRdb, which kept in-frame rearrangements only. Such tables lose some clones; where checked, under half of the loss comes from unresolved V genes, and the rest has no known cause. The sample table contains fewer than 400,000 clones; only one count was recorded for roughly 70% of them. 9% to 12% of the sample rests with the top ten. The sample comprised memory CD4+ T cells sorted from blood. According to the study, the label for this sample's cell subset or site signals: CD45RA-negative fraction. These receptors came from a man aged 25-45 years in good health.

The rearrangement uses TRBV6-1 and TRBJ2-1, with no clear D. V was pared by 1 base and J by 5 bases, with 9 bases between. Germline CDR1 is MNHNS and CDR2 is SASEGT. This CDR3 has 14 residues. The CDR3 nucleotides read TGTGCCAGCAGTGAAGTTTACAGCCACAATGAGCAGTTCTTC. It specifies CASSEVYSHNEQFF.

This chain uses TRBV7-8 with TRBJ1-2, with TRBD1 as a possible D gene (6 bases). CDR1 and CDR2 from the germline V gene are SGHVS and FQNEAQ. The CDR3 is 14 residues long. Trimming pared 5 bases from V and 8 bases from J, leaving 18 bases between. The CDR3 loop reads CASSESGRGDGYTF. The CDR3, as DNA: TGTGCCAGCAGCGAATCGGGCAGGGGAGACGGCTACACCTTC.

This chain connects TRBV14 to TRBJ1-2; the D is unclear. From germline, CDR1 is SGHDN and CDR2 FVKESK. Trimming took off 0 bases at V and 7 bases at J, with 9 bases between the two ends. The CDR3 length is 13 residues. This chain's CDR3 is CASSQDPKGGYTF. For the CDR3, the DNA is TGTGCCAGCAGCCAAGATCCAAAGGGTGGCTACACCTTC.

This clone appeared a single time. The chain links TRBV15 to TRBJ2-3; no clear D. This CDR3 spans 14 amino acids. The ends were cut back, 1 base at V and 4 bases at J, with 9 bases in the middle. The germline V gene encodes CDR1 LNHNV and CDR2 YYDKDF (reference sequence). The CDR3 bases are TGTGCCACCAGCAGAGGTACAGCCCCAGATACGCAGTATTTT. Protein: CATSRGTAPDTQYF.

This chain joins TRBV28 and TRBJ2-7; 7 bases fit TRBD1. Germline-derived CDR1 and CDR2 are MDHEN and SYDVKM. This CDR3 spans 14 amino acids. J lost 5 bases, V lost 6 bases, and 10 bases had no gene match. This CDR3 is CASSTTPTGNEQYF. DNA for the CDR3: TGTGCCAGCAGCACGACTCCGACAGGGAACGAGCAGTACTTC.

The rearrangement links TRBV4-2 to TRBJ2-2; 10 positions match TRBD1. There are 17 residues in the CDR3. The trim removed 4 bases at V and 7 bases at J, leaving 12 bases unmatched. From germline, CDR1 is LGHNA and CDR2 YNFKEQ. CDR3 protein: CASSPISRQGAGGELFF. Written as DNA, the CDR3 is TGTGCCAGCAGCCCAATATCCCGACAGGGGGCCGGCGGGGAGCTGTTTTTT.